This T cell receptor beta chain was sequenced in a study of vaccination effects on CD4 cells after COVID-19. ViraFEST assay sequencing came after antigen-specific CD4+ T cells were expanded with viral peptide pools. The culture ran for 10 days before CD4+ T cells were isolated. Vaccine recipients, nucleocapsid antibody negative, had no prior SARS-CoV-2 infection. Cultures received IL-2 medium that replaced half the medium on days 3 and 7. The CDR3 runs to 14 residues. Germline V gene sequence: CDR1 SGHTA, CDR2 FQGTGA. V was pared by 5 bases and J by 6 bases, with 4 bases of the junction left unmatched. Study-wide points: Late in the post-vaccination period, infection-induced and vaccine-induced clones underwent marked clonal contraction. Nearly all vaccine-induced clones in healthy recipients recognized only SARS-CoV-2.

This clone was recorded only once. Its antigen is unknown. The data were produced by immunoSEQ multiplex PCR, yet TCRdb's version contains in-frame clones alone and is incomplete. The data show about 54,000 clones, around 85% seen once. This clonotype was obtained from a human donor who received a COVID-19 vaccine. The sequencing used CD4+ T cells from PBMCs cultured with HCoV-229E spike peptides, collected before COVID-19 vaccination. The chain links TRBV7-3 to TRBJ2-3; the match to TRBD2 covers 11 bases. CDR3: CASSPGTSGDTQYF. CDR3 nucleotide sequence: TGTGCCAGCAGCCCCGGGACTAGCGGCGATACGCAGTATTTT. The complete variable domain, with remaining parts taken from reference TRBV7-3 and TRBJ2-3, reads GAGVSQTPSNKVTEKGKYVELRCDPISGHTALYWYRQSLGQGPEFLIYFQGTGAADDSGLPNDRFFAVRPEGSVSTLKIQRTERGDSAVYLCASSPGTSGDTQYFGPGTRLTVL.